This T cell receptor beta chain came from a study of blood T cell repertoires in COVID-19. Study summary: PBMCs, B-cell-depleted T cells, or T cells were the source of the cDNA or gDNA that made up the material.

This clone was observed a single time. Measured with immunoSEQ multiplex PCR; TCRdb has only the in-frame clones, and not every one. The sample has 430,000 or so clones; roughly 90% are singletons. The CDR3 is 13 residues long. V was clipped by 0 bases and J by 8 bases; unmatched bases: 0. The V gene's germline CDR1 is LGHNT and CDR2 FRNRAP. Seattle participants joined during active infection and were tracked over time. The chain is built from TRBV12-5 and TRBJ2-1; the match to TRBD1 covers 8 bases. This sequence originates from a young man with COVID-19, enrolled during active disease. Sequencing used peripheral blood. The CDR3 sequence is CASGLVQGDEQFF. For the CDR3, the DNA is TGTGCTAGTGGTTTGGTACAGGGGGATGAGCAGTTCTTC.